Reported below is one T cell receptor beta chain. The data are from a study of blood T cell repertoires in COVID-19. Study-level information: The study drew acute and convalescent COVID-19 samples from the United States, Italy and Spain.

Participants were aged roughly 18 to 90 years, lived in roughly 23 US areas, and enrolled virtually. Participant-reported clinical history was the basis for cohort assignment. Trimming removed 2 bases at V and 5 bases at J, with 9 bases between. Per germline, CDR1 GTSNPN and CDR2 SVGIG (reference sequence). The CDR3 consists of 12 residues. The protocol was immunoSEQ multiplex PCR, while the TCRdb copy is restricted to in-frame clones and leaves out a portion. Of some 190,000 clones in the sample, 89% were seen once. The chain combines TRBV30 with TRBJ2-5, with D maybe TRBD2 (5 bases). Input material: PBMCs or T cells enriched from blood (not recorded which). This clonotype was sampled from a woman between 35 and 50 years old with acute COVID-19. DNA of the CDR3: TGTGCCTGGAGTTCCCGGGGTGAGACCCAGTACTTC. Translated, it gives CAWSSRGETQYF.